This T cell receptor beta chain was profiled in a study of early T cells in non-severe SARS-CoV-2 infection (dated by TCRdb to the early 2020s). For the wider study: Because TCR sequencing relied on bulk RNA taken from unsorted whole blood, pairing of alpha and beta chains was not possible.

A case-control design nested within a healthcare worker cohort in London, UK, was used, with weekly nasopharyngeal swab PCR tests and blood sampling performed. Healthcare workers were recruited during the week of the UK lockdown, between 23 and 31 March 2020, and followed weekly for up to 16 weeks. This clonotype turned up a few times. The antigen it recognizes is unknown. No much larger clonotype is one base removed from it; base qualities were not supplied. Relative to germline, V is 8 bases shorter and J is 3 bases shorter, with 17 bases between their ends. Via the germline V gene, CDR1 is MNHEY and CDR2 SVGAGI. The CDR3 has 15 amino acids, counting the end cysteine and phenylalanine. Only the CDR3 region is kept as DNA, spanning 45 bases read in frame from base 1. Libraries came from 5' RACE. Sequencing was performed on a NextSeq 500. The TCR library protocol attached unique molecular identifiers to individual cDNA molecules to correct for sequencing error and PCR bias. TCR alpha and beta chains were both sequenced, and the abundances of alpha and beta sequences in each sample were closely correlated with each other. Turning to the authors' computational methods: Decombinator V4 was used to perform V gene, J gene and CDR3 annotation of TCR sequences. TCRs were defined as expanded if a significant change between any two time points was detected under a Poisson model with p below 0.0001. TCR abundances were normalised to the total number of TCRs sequenced in each sample and reported as counts per million. MAIT TCRs were defined by TRAV1-2 paired with TRAJ12, TRAJ20 or TRAJ33, and iNKT TCRs by TRAV10 paired with TRAJ18. VDJdb, accessed 1 November 2021, was searched for CMV, EBV and SARS-CoV-2 annotated TCRs, with TCRs annotated for multiple antigens excluded. The raw public reads went through TCRdb reprocessing: fastp at Q25, MiXCR clone calling, in-frame beta chains kept. CDR3 protein duplicates are merged, each entry listing the most common genes and DNA. The V and J calls reflect TCRdb's pipeline rather than the authors' work. This sample has 71,000 or so distinct CDR3 sequences in its table, and approximately 13% of those were observed once. About an eighth of the sample is taken by the ten largest.

The full study reports these points: Matching against VDJdb was skewed toward anti-spike CD8 responses, likely underestimated virus-specific expansions, and missed private and CD4 specificities.

Here the chain combines TRBV6-5 and TRBJ2-1; the D gene cannot be named for sure. Sequenced material: whole blood. The TCR comes from an adult who was a healthcare worker with PCR-confirmed SARS-CoV-2 infection or an uninfected control (not recorded which). The CDR3 reads as follows: CASGLLLSLYNEQFF. The DNA sequence is given as TGTGCCAGCGGGCTCCTACTAAGCCTCTACAATGAGCAGTTCTTC.